The text below deals with one TCR beta chain. The CDR3 is 14 amino acids. Trimming took 8 bases from V and 3 from J; bases not matched to a gene: 10. Germline loops: CDR1 ENHRY, CDR2 SYGVKD. Generated by immunoSEQ multiplex PCR, the TCRdb table keeps only in-frame clones and is missing some. The sample yields more than 200,000 clones, 85% to 90% seen once. These data come from a study of blood T cell repertoires in COVID-19. Whole-study context: Sites across the United States, Italy and Spain contributed samples from acute and convalescent COVID-19. T cells, B-cell-depleted T cells, or PBMCs provided the cDNA or gDNA that served as material.

Study members were between 18 and 89 years old and lived in about two dozen US regions. The sample was PBMCs or T cells enriched from blood (not recorded which). The sequence was obtained from a woman in her 30s with acute COVID-19. J is TRBJ2-7 and V is TRBV10-3; TRBD1 matches at 7 bases. The CDR3 region is CAIGPGGSLYEQYF. Written as DNA, the CDR3 is TGTGCCATCGGGCCAGGGGGATCCCTCTACGAGCAGTACTTC.